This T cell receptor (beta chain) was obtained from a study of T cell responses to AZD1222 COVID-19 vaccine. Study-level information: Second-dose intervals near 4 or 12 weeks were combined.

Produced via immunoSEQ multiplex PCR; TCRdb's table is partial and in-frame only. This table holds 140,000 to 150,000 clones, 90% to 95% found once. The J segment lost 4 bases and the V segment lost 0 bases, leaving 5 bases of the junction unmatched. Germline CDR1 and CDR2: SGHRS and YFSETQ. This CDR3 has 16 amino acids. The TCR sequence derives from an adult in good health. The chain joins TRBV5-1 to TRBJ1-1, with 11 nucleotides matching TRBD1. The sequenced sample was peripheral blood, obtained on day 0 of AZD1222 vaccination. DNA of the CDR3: TGCGCCAGCAGCTTGGGGAGAGGACAGGGGGCCACTGAAGCTTTCTTT. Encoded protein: CASSLGRGQGATEAFF.